These 21 T cell receptor beta chains originate from one sample sequenced in a study of cytomegalovirus exposure and HLA in healthy donors (dated by TCRdb to 2015 to 2018). Libraries were constructed by the immunoSEQ multiplex PCR assay. Imported from immuneACCESS, the table was reduced by TCRdb to in-frame sequences with V and J called. These copies leave out some clones; in studies compared against another copy, an unresolved V gene accounts for under half, and the cause of the remainder is not known. The table for this sample lists around 80,000 clones; about 96% of them were counted only once. About 1.3% of the sample is held by the ten biggest clonotypes. What was sequenced was PBMCs. The receptor source for this set is a woman under 30 in good health and CMV-seronegative.

The chain uses TRBV5-1 and TRBJ1-5, with 10 bases fitting TRBD1. The CDR3 extends over 17 amino acids. CDR1 SGHRS and CDR2 YFSETQ come from the germline V gene. Unmatched junction bases numbered 3, after V lost 0 bases and J lost 0 bases. CDR3: CASSLGTGGGSNQPQHF. CDR3 sequence (DNA): TGCGCCAGCAGCTTGGGGACAGGGGGGGGTAGCAATCAGCCCCAGCATTTT.

This CDR3 is CASSYRELAYEQYF. CDR3 in DNA: TGTGCCAGCAGCTACCGGGAACTCGCCTACGAGCAGTACTTC. This sequence joins TRBV7-2 and TRBJ2-5, with D maybe TRBD2 (5 bases). The J call may be in error: the DNA end matches TRBJ2-7 better. Germline lookup yields CDR1 SGHTA and CDR2 FQGNSA. The CDR3 spans 14 residues.

The rearrangement uses TRBV29-1 and TRBJ1-1, with a weak D call TRBD1 (6 bases). Trimming took 7 bases from V and 4 from J, leaving 16 bases between them. CDR3 size: 13 residues. Germline V gene lookup returns CDR1 SQVTM and CDR2 ANQGSEA. The CDR3 is CSGTTGMGTEAFF. The CDR3 DNA reads TGCAGCGGGACAACAGGGATGGGCACTGAAGCTTTCTTT.

The chain couples TRBV5-6 to TRBJ1-5; perhaps TRBD1 as D (6 bases). The CDR3 is made up of 13 amino acids. V lost 4 bases, J lost 7 bases, and 12 bases lay in between. CDR1 SGHDT and CDR2 YYEEEE come from the germline V gene. CDR3 in DNA: TGTGCCAGCAGCATACAGGGAGGGCAGCCCCAGCATTTT. Translation gives CASSIQGGQPQHF.

V usage is TRBV7-9 and J usage is TRBJ1-2, with 11 bases that match TRBD1. Germline trimming cut 2 bases from V and 3 bases from J; bases unmatched to any gene: 8. CDR1 and CDR2 from the germline V gene are SEHNR and FQNEAQ (reference sequence). This CDR3 comprises 17 residues. CDR3 nucleotides: TGTGCCAGCAGCTTAACACCCGGACAGGGGGCGGACTATGGCTACACCTTC. This encodes CASSLTPGQGADYGYTF.

The chain links TRBV13 to TRBJ2-1; tentatively, D is TRBD2 (5 bases). In germline, CDR1 is PRHDT, CDR2 FYEKMQ (reference sequence). Trimming stripped 1 base from V and 2 bases from J, with 18 bases between. The CDR3 is made up of 18 amino acids. CDR3 coding DNA: TGTGCCAGCAGCTTAGAGGGAATAGCGTCTACCACCTACAATGAGCAGTTCTTC. Protein product: CASSLEGIASTTYNEQFF.

The CDR3 region is CATNERINEKLFF. CDR3 sequence (DNA): TGTGCCACAAACGAGCGTATTAATGAAAAACTGTTTTTT. The chain employs TRBV19 and TRBJ1-4; no clear D. Germline CDR1 LNHDA, CDR2 SQIVND (reference sequence). The germline V and J ends were trimmed by 10 bases and 4 bases, with 13 bases remaining between them. CDR3 length equals 13 residues.

V is TRBV5-4 and J is TRBJ1-1, with D hard to call. V was shortened by 0 bases and J by 1 base, with 10 bases between the two germline ends. The CDR3 spans 15 residues. Germline V gene sequence: CDR1 SGHNT, CDR2 YYREEE (reference sequence). The CDR3 nucleotides read TGTGCCAGCAGCTTGGCCGGCCGAGGGAACACTGAAGCTTTCTTT. Protein sequence: CASSLAGRGNTEAFF.

This chain connects TRBV7-2 to TRBJ2-2, with a possible D match to TRBD2 (6 bases). The V end was cut by 3 bases, the J end by 6 bases, with 11 bases between. The CDR3 runs to 14 residues. The V gene's germline CDR1 is SGHTA and CDR2 FQGNSA. As DNA, the CDR3 is TGTGCCAGCAGCTTTACCGGGAGCTCCGGGGAGCTGTTTTTT. Its translation: CASSFTGSSGELFF. The full variable domain, completed using reference TRBV7-2 and TRBJ2-2, is GAGVSQSPSNKVTEKGKDVELRCDPISGHTALYWYRQSLGQGLEFLIYFQGNSAPDKSGLPSDRFSAERTGGSVSTLTIQRTQQEDSAVYLCASSFTGSSGELFFGEGSRLTVL.

This clone was observed a single time. The chain employs TRBV5-6 and TRBJ2-6; 10 positions agree with TRBD2. The CDR3 totals 19 residues. Looked up from germline, CDR1 is SGHDT and CDR2 is YYEEEE. V dropped 1 base and J dropped 5; count of bases not matched to a gene: 12. DNA of the CDR3: TGTGCCAGCAGCTTGATAACTAGCGGGACTAATGGCTGGGCCAACGTCCTGACTTTC. Translation gives CASSLITSGTNGWANVLTF.

The chain links TRBV9 to TRBJ2-2; 9 nucleotides line up with TRBD2. CDR3 length: 15 amino acids. The V and J ends lost 4 bases and 5 bases, in that order; junction bases with no gene match: 6. In germline, CDR1 is SGDLS, CDR2 YYNGEE. The DNA of the CDR3 is TGTGCCAGCAGCTACGTAGCGGGAGTTACCGGGGAGCTGTTTTTT. Its protein product is CASSYVAGVTGELFF.

This clone is a singleton in its sample. This chain connects TRBV7-9 to TRBJ2-6; D perhaps matches TRBD2 (5 bases). Per germline, CDR1 SEHNR and CDR2 FQNEAQ (reference sequence). V lost 3 bases to trimming and J lost 2 bases, with 5 bases between them. This CDR3 region has 14 residues. The CDR3 sequence is CASSFGAGANVLTF. DNA of the CDR3: TGTGCCAGCAGCTTCGGGGCTGGGGCCAACGTCCTGACTTTC. Full variable domain (remainder filled in from reference TRBV7-9 and TRBJ2-6): DTGVSQNPRHKITKRGQNVTFRCDPISEHNRLYWYRQTLGQGPEFLTYFQNEAQLEKSRLLSDRFSAERPKGSFSTLEIQRTEQGDSAMYLCASSFGAGANVLTFGAGSRLTVL.

In this sample, this clone turned up a few times. The J gene is TRBJ2-5, the V gene TRBV27, with D perhaps matching TRBD2 (5 bases). V was shortened by 6 bases and J by 5 bases, with 10 bases between the two germline ends. Germline CDR1 reads MNHEY; CDR2 reads SMNVEV (reference sequence). The CDR3 is 12 residues long. The chain's CDR3 is CASRASWETQYF. Here the CDR3 DNA reads TGTGCCAGCAGAGCTAGCTGGGAGACCCAGTACTTC.

This chain joins TRBV10-3 and TRBJ1-5; D unclear. Deletions cut 10 bases from V and 0 bases from J, with 7 bases between. The germline V gene encodes CDR1 ENHRY and CDR2 SYGVKD. This CDR3 contains 12 residues. The CDR3 bases are TGTGCCACTTCCTATAGCAATCAGCCCCAGCATTTT. It encodes CATSYSNQPQHF.

The chain employs TRBV28 and TRBJ1-5; TRBD1 aligns across 10 bases. After removal of 5 bases from V and 5 bases from J, the junction contained 3 bases not matched to a gene. The germline CDR1 and CDR2 sequences are MDHEN and SYDVKM. This CDR3 spans 14 amino acids. The CDR3 region is CASSLDRGDQPQHF. For the CDR3, the DNA is TGTGCCAGCAGTCTGGACAGGGGGGATCAGCCCCAGCATTTT.

The CDR3: CASSQTSRDEQFF. As DNA, the CDR3 is TGTGCCAGCAGCCAGACTAGCCGCGATGAGCAGTTCTTC. The chain employs TRBV14 and TRBJ2-1; TRBD2 matches 7 bases. CDR3 size: 13 residues. Germline V gene sequence: CDR1 SGHDN, CDR2 FVKESK. The V gene end was trimmed by 3 bases and the J gene end by 8 bases; junction bases not matched to a gene: 4.

This clone was counted a single time. The chain carries TRBV30 and TRBJ2-1, with D hard to call. Germline V gene data show CDR1 as GTSNPN and CDR2 as SVGIG (reference sequence). Trimming shortened V by 5 bases and J by 4 bases, and 9 bases separated the two germline ends. The CDR3 runs 12 residues. The CDR3 DNA reads as TGTGCCTGGGGTTCGGTTTACAATGAGCAGTTCTTC. Translating gives CAWGSVYNEQFF.

The rearrangement uses TRBV6-5 and TRBJ2-2; TRBD1 agrees at 7 bases. V was pared by 6 bases and J by 0 bases, with 4 bases of the junction left unmatched. Germline V lookup: CDR1 MNHEY, CDR2 SVGAGI. This CDR3 region has 15 residues. For the CDR3, the DNA is TGTGCCAGCAGGGGACAGATACCGAACACCGGGGAGCTGTTTTTT. It translates to CASRGQIPNTGELFF.

CDR3 nucleotide sequence: TGTGCCAGCAGCCAAGAGCCTCGGGGACTAGCGGGAGTGGAGCAGTTCTTC. This translates into CASSQEPRGLAGVEQFF. V and J are TRBV4-2 and TRBJ2-1, with 14 nucleotides matching TRBD2. The CDR3 has 17 residues. V lost 0 bases to trimming and J lost 10 bases; unmatched junction nucleotides: 8. CDR1 and CDR2 (germline): LGHNA, YNFKEQ.

The chain employs TRBV2 and TRBJ1-4, with 9 bases aligning to TRBD1. This CDR3 comprises 14 residues. The J segment lost 7 bases and the V segment lost 7 bases, leaving 7 bases of the junction unmatched. Germline V gene lookup returns CDR1 SNHLY and CDR2 FYNNEI. CDR3 protein: CASTSQGAGEKLFF. The CDR3 DNA sequence: TGTGCCAGCACCTCACAGGGGGCTGGTGAAAAACTGTTTTTT.

The genes are TRBV5-1 and TRBJ2-3, with 9 bases identical to TRBD2. The CDR3 length is 17 residues. With 0 bases clipped from V and 7 bases from J, the junction kept 12 bases outside the gene matches. Germline V gene data show CDR1 as SGHRS and CDR2 as YFSETQ. Here the CDR3 reads CASSLAFSGSPGNTQYF. DNA of the CDR3: TGCGCCAGCAGCTTGGCCTTTAGCGGGAGCCCCGGAAATACGCAGTATTTT.